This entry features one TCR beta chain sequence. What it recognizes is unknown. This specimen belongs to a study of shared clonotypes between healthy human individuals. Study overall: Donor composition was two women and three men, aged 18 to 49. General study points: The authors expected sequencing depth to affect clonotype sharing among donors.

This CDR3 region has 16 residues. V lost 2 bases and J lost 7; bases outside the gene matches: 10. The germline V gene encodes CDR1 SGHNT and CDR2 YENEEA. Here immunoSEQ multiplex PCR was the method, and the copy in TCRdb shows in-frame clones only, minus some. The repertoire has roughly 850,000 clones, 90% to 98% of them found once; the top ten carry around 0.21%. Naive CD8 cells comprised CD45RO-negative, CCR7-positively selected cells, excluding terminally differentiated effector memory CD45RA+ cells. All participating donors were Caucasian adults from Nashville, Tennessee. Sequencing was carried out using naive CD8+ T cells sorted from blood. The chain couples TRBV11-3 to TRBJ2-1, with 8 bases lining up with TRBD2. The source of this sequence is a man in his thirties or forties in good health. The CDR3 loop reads CASSLSSGPNGNEQFF. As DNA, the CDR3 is TGTGCCAGCAGCTTATCTAGCGGGCCTAACGGGAATGAGCAGTTCTTC.